This TCR beta chain was sequenced in a study of blood T cell repertoires in COVID-19. Study-wide context: Donors in the United States, Italy and Spain gave samples during acute or convalescent COVID-19. Nucleic acid was either cDNA or gDNA, and it came from T cells, B-cell-depleted T cells, or PBMCs.

Patients at the Seattle site were enrolled during active infection and followed longitudinally. Authors' data handling: Reference gene primer amplification gave estimated nucleated cell counts. The table came from immunoSEQ multiplex PCR; TCRdb's copy has only in-frame clones and leaves some out. V and J calls and clone size are as listed in that table; D and trimming were resolved from the DNA. Of 55,000 or so clones in the sample, about 86% are singletons; the top ten hold 6% to 6.5%. The table lists this clone with a few counts. Sequencing was carried out using peripheral blood. The sequence was collected from a woman aged 60-75 years with COVID-19, enrolled during active disease.

For the CDR3, the DNA is TGTGCCAGCAGCTTTCACGGGGATGGAGCTGAAGCTTTCTTT. Its translation: CASSFHGDGAEAFF. V is TRBV5-6 and J is TRBJ1-1; D not certain. The CDR3 contains 14 residues. Germline CDR1 SGHDT, CDR2 YYEEEE. Trimming removed 2 bases from V and 6 bases from J, with 14 bases in between.